This TCR beta chain was captured in a study of cytomegalovirus exposure and HLA in healthy donors. Vbeta (60) and Jbeta (13) primers were used in the PCR. Profiled with immunoSEQ multiplex PCR; TCRdb holds only in-frame clones, not every one. The sample consists of around 160,000 clones, around 80% of them appearing once. This clone was recorded a few times. The antigen is unknown. Germline assignment: CDR1 GTSNPN and CDR2 SVGIG (reference sequence). Germline trimming cut 0 bases from V and 3 bases from J; bases unmatched to any gene: 7. CDR3 length: 16 residues. The study's findings and limits: Donors belonging to an Asian-associated ancestry cluster reportedly showed fewer N-insertions in productive TCRs than the approximately 690-donor mean, according to what a later analysis found.

The sequence came from a woman younger than 35 in good health and CMV-seronegative. The chain carries TRBV30 and TRBJ2-2; 7 bases match TRBD2. Material: PBMCs. The chain's CDR3 is CAWSVAGSGDTGELFF. CDR3 bases: TGTGCCTGGAGTGTAGCGGGGAGTGGGGACACCGGGGAGCTGTTTTTT.